The 22 T cell receptor beta chains reported below all come from one sample, sequenced in a study of T cell repertoires in cytomegalovirus infection. Each CDR3 protein gets one entry after TCRdb re-called the reads with MiXCR. The data show hundreds of thousands of distinct CDR3 sequences, 8% to 10% seen once. The sample consisted of PBMCs. These receptors all stem from a human donor in good health (CMV status not recorded). Some clones in this sample may be carry-over from other donors' samples.

The table lists this clonotype with many counts. The chain links TRBV2 to TRBJ1-1; 7 nucleotides agree with TRBD1. Germline CDR1 SNHLY, CDR2 FYNNEI. Trimming at V came to 6 bases and at J to 5 bases, leaving 9 bases not matched to a gene. CDR3 size: 14 residues. The DNA for the CDR3 is TGTGCCAGCAGGGCGGACAGGCTGGGGACTGAAGCTTTCTTT. Translation: CASRADRLGTEAFF.

This chain uses TRBV28 with TRBJ2-7, with D unclear. CDR3 size: 13 residues. CDR1 MDHEN and CDR2 SYDVKM come from the germline V gene. V lost 7 bases and J 6 bases, leaving 16 bases between the germline ends. The CDR3 sequence is CASTKRLWGEQYV. CDR3 bases: TGTGCCAGCACTAAGAGATTGTGGGGCGAGCAGTACGTC.

The sample holds a few counts of this clonotype. This chain joins TRBV7-9 and TRBJ1-5; a weak D match, TRBD1 (6 bases). In germline, CDR1 is SEHNR, CDR2 FQNEAQ (reference sequence). CDR3 length: 14 amino acids. V was pared by 5 bases and J by 5 bases, with 13 bases between. The CDR3 is CASSLDSRYQPQHF. CDR3 coding DNA: TGTGCCAGCAGCCTGGACAGCCGATATCAGCCCCAGCATTTT.

For this clonotype: This may arise from a read error, as a much more abundant clone is one base away. This chain joins TRBV12-3 or TRBV12-4 and TRBJ1-1; D call uncertain. CDR3 size: 14 residues. Written as DNA, the CDR3 is TGTGCCAGCAGTTTGGGAATGTCAGGTTTTGAAGCTTACTTT. It specifies CASSLGMSGFEAYF.

This clonotype was seen many times. The rearrangement uses TRBV19 and TRBJ2-2; D might be TRBD2 (5 bases). The CDR3 spans 13 residues. Germline V gene sequence: CDR1 LNHDA, CDR2 SQIVND (reference sequence). Trimming shortened V by 3 bases and J by 5 bases, and 7 bases separated the two germline ends. The CDR3 reads CASSISGTGELFF. The CDR3 DNA reads TGTGCCAGTAGTATCTCGGGGACCGGGGAGCTGTTTTTT.

This clonotype was counted at least ten times. This rearrangement joins TRBV20-1 to TRBJ1-2, with D perhaps matching TRBD1 (5 bases). Germline V gives CDR1 DFQATT, CDR2 SNEGSKA (reference sequence). The length of the CDR3 is 13 residues. V was clipped by 6 bases and J by 7 bases, with 18 bases between them. In DNA form, the CDR3 reads TGCAGTGCGAGGGGTGGGGCCCTAGGTGGCTACACCTTC. As protein: CSARGGALGGYTF.

The J gene is TRBJ2-1, the V gene TRBV10-3; possible D gene TRBD2, 6 bases. The CDR3 sequence is 13 residues long. Germline CDR1 is ENHRY and CDR2 is SYGVKD. Trimming took off 3 bases at V and 10 bases at J, with 13 bases between the two ends. This CDR3 reads CAISETSGGEQFF. In DNA form, the CDR3 reads TGTGCCATCAGTGAAACGAGCGGAGGGGAGCAGTTCTTC.

This clonotype showed up many times. The V gene is TRBV7-2, the J gene TRBJ1-1, with D hard to call. Germline CDR1 reads SGHTA; CDR2 reads FQGNSA. The germline V and J ends were trimmed by 5 bases and 1 base, with 14 bases remaining between them. The CDR3 runs to 15 residues. This CDR3 is CASSLTREKNTEAFF. The CDR3 nucleotides are TGTGCCAGCAGCCTTACAAGGGAAAAGAACACTGAAGCTTTCTTT.

This clonotype was observed a few times. The chain links TRBV29-1 to TRBJ2-1; a weak D match, TRBD1 (6 bases). Germline V gene sequence: CDR1 SQVTM, CDR2 ANQGSEA. The CDR3 contains 15 residues. Trimming left V 0 bases short and J 4 bases short, with 13 bases between. In nucleotides, the CDR3 is TGCAGCGTTGAAGATCCCCGGGACATTTACAATGAGCAGTTCTTC. Encoded protein: CSVEDPRDIYNEQFF.

The sample holds many counts of this clonotype. The V and J genes are TRBV4-1 and TRBJ2-2; tentative D call: TRBD2 (5 bases). Looked up from germline, CDR1 is MGHRA and CDR2 is YSYEKL. Trimming took 4 bases from V and 5 from J, leaving 14 bases between them. The CDR3 consists of 15 residues. CDR3 nucleotides: TGCGCCAGCAGCCGGCAAGATAGCGCAACCGGGGAGCTGTTTTTT. Translated, it gives CASSRQDSATGELFF.

This clonotype appeared many times. The chain joins TRBV20-1 to TRBJ1-1; perhaps TRBD1 as D (5 bases). The V end was cut by 6 bases, the J end by 3 bases, with 11 bases between. The CDR3 is 12 residues long. The germline V gene has CDR1 DFQATT and CDR2 SNEGSKA (reference sequence). The CDR3 DNA sequence: TGCAGTGCCGCCGACAGTTACACTGAAGCTTTCTTT. The encoded protein is CSAADSYTEAFF.

This clonotype was counted many times. The chain recombines TRBV7-9 with TRBJ1-6, with 7 nucleotides matching TRBD1. Trimming took 0 bases from V and 7 from J; bases not matched to a gene: 3. This CDR3 spans 15 amino acids. Germline V lookup: CDR1 SEHNR, CDR2 FQNEAQ (reference sequence). The CDR3 reads CASSLATGANSPLHF. The CDR3 region has the DNA TGTGCCAGCAGCTTAGCTACAGGGGCCAATTCACCCCTCCACTTT.

This clonotype was seen only once. The chain joins TRBV6-5 to TRBJ1-2; D uncertain. In germline, CDR1 is MNHEY, CDR2 SVGAGI. V was pared by 4 bases and J by 2 bases, with 8 bases between. This CDR3 has 13 amino acids. This CDR3 reads CASSSSRNYGYTF. The DNA of the CDR3 is TGTGCCAGCAGTTCATCCCGCAACTATGGCTACACCTTC.

This clonotype was seen repeatedly, ten times or more. The chain joins TRBV12-3 or TRBV12-4 to TRBJ1-1; the D gene is possibly TRBD1 (5 bases). The CDR3 covers 15 residues. Trimming took 1 base from V and 3 from J, leaving 12 bases between them. DNA for the CDR3: TGTGCCAGCAGTTTAGGGGGCGGAGTGTACACTGAAGCTTTCTTT. Residues: CASSLGGGVYTEAFF.

This clonotype was found many times. The CDR3, as DNA: TGTGCCAGCAGCTTAGAAGTCAGCGGAAACACCATATATTTT. This encodes CASSLEVSGNTIYF. The chain joins TRBV7-2 to TRBJ1-3; D not resolved. The length of the CDR3 is 14 residues. The V end was cut by 1 base, the J end by 4 bases, with 8 bases between. Germline assignment: CDR1 SGHTA and CDR2 FQGNSA.

In its sample, this clonotype was seen many times. The chain's CDR3 is CASSLVVGTSTDTQYF. The CDR3 bases are TGTGCCAGCAGCTTAGTGGTGGGGACTAGCACAGATACGCAGTATTTT. The rearrangement links TRBV7-2 to TRBJ2-3, with D possibly matching TRBD2 (6 bases). The germline gives CDR1 SGHTA, CDR2 FQGNSA. This CDR3 contains 16 residues. The V end was cut by 1 base, the J end by 0 bases, with 11 bases between.

This clonotype was counted many times. The V gene is TRBV12-3 or TRBV12-4, the J gene TRBJ2-2; D remains unclear. The V gene lost 2 bases and the J gene lost 6 bases, with 1 base spanning the gap. The CDR3 runs 11 residues. The CDR3 nucleotides are TGTGCCAGCAGTTTATCCGGGGAGCTGTTTTTT. Translated, it gives CASSLSGELFF.

This clonotype was picked up many times. The V gene is TRBV7-2, the J gene TRBJ2-1; D gene unclear. This CDR3 has 12 residues. Trimming stripped 6 bases from V and 7 bases from J, with 10 bases between. Germline CDR1 and CDR2: SGHTA and FQGNSA. The CDR3 sequence is CASRLAENEQFF. The CDR3 DNA is TGTGCCAGCAGATTGGCTGAAAATGAGCAGTTCTTC.

This clonotype has ten or more counts. The DNA for the CDR3 is TGTGCCAGCAGTCCTGACCCCGGGACACCGAACACTGAAGCTTTCTTT. It yields the protein CASSPDPGTPNTEAFF. The rearrangement links TRBV7-6 to TRBJ1-1, with D possibly TRBD1 on 6 matching bases. Trimming pared 6 bases from V and 1 base from J, leaving 18 bases between. The CDR3 is made up of 16 amino acids. CDR1 is SGHVS and CDR2 is FNYEAQ in the germline V gene.

This clonotype showed up many times. The CDR3 protein is CASSLAGTASGNTIYF. The CDR3 DNA reads TGTGCCAGCAGCTTAGCGGGGACGGCCTCTGGAAACACCATATATTTT. This chain uses TRBV7-2 with TRBJ1-3; perhaps TRBD1 as D (5 bases). Trimming took off 0 bases at V and 0 bases at J, with 9 bases between the two ends. This CDR3 region has 16 residues. Germline CDR1 is SGHTA and CDR2 is FQGNSA.

This clonotype has ten or more counts. CDR3 protein: CASSLTAGGPYNEQFF. The CDR3 nucleotides read TGTGCCAGCAGCTTAACAGCGGGGGGGCCCTACAATGAGCAGTTCTTC. V is TRBV7-3 and J is TRBJ2-1; TRBD2 agrees at 10 bases. Germline trimming cut 0 bases from V and 2 bases from J; bases unmatched to any gene: 1. CDR3 length: 16 residues. CDR1 is SGHTA, CDR2 FQGTGA, per germline.

This clonotype occurred many times. V is TRBV11-1 and J is TRBJ2-7; 8 bases fit TRBD1. The germline gives CDR1 SGHAT, CDR2 FQDESV (reference sequence). The V gene end was trimmed by 5 bases and the J gene end by 1 base; junction bases not matched to a gene: 13. The CDR3 has 17 amino acids. The CDR3 loop reads CASSPYPRQGISYEQYV. For the CDR3, the DNA is TGTGCCAGCAGCCCCTATCCCAGACAGGGGATATCCTACGAGCAGTACGTC.